These 30 T cell receptor beta chains originate from one sample sequenced in a study of blood T cell repertoires in COVID-19. Some clones are missing from TCRdb's copy, which holds only in-frame ones; the method was immunoSEQ multiplex PCR. The sample consists of 140,000 or so clones, roughly 83% of them appearing once. The material sequenced was peripheral blood. These receptors all stem from a woman older than 75 with acute or convalescent COVID-19.

This clone was counted a single time. The chain carries TRBV6-4 and TRBJ1-6, with unresolved D. The V and J ends lost 7 bases and 8 bases respectively, with 12 bases between them. CDR1 is MRHNA, CDR2 SNTAGT, per germline. CDR3 length: 13 residues. The DNA of the CDR3 is TGTGCCAGCAAGTCAGGCCAGCATTCACCCCTCCACTTT. Its protein product is CASKSGQHSPLHF.

V is TRBV18 and J is TRBJ2-7, with 10 positions matching TRBD1. Germline V gives CDR1 KGHSH, CDR2 LQKENI. The length of the CDR3 is 17 residues. The junction had 12 bases not matched to a gene; V was cut back by 0 bases and J by 7 bases. The CDR3 sequence: CASSPPGTGTGVREQYF. CDR3 sequence (DNA): TGTGCCAGCTCACCACCCGGTACTGGGACAGGGGTTAGGGAGCAGTACTTC.

The chain uses TRBV6-2 or TRBV6-3 and TRBJ2-3; TRBD1 aligns across 10 bases. CDR1 is MNHEY and CDR2 is SVGEGT in the germline V gene. The CDR3 spans 15 residues. V was clipped by 5 bases and J by 3 bases; unmatched bases: 5. CDR3 amino acids: CASSDGTGETDTQYF. CDR3 bases: TGTGCCAGCAGTGACGGGACAGGGGAAACAGATACGCAGTATTTT.

The chain is built from TRBV5-1 and TRBJ2-7, with 9 bases that match TRBD1. The CDR3 runs to 13 residues. The germline CDR1 and CDR2 sequences are SGHRS and YFSETQ. The V gene end was trimmed by 7 bases and the J gene end by 6 bases; junction bases not matched to a gene: 8. CDR3 DNA: TGCGCCAGCGGCCAGGACAGGGGAGGCGAGCAGTACTTC. Encoded protein: CASGQDRGGEQYF.

The chain uses TRBV5-1 and TRBJ2-3; possible D gene TRBD2, 6 bases. CDR3 length: 14 amino acids. Trimming shortened V by 5 bases and J by 0 bases, and 10 bases separated the two germline ends. The germline V gene encodes CDR1 SGHRS and CDR2 YFSETQ. The CDR3 loop is CASSSGTSTDTQYF. The DNA for the CDR3 is TGCGCCAGCAGTTCCGGGACTAGCACAGATACGCAGTATTTT.

This sequence joins TRBV5-5 and TRBJ1-1; D remains unclear. Germline-derived CDR1 and CDR2 are SGHKS and YYEKEE (reference sequence). Trimming stripped 5 bases from V and 4 bases from J, with 12 bases between. The CDR3 extends over 13 amino acids. CDR3: CASRPVAGTEAFF. The DNA of the CDR3 is TGTGCCAGCAGGCCGGTCGCGGGCACTGAAGCTTTCTTT. Full variable domain (outside the CDR3, taken from reference TRBV5-5 and TRBJ1-1): DAGVTQSPTHLIKTRGQQVTLRCSPISGHKSVSWYQQVLGQGPQFIFQYYEKEERGRGNFPDRFSARQFPNYSSELNVNALLLGDSALYLCASRPVAGTEAFFGQGTRLTVV.

The gene calls are TRBV5-4 and TRBJ1-2, with D perhaps matching TRBD1 (6 bases). The length of the CDR3 is 14 residues. V dropped 4 bases and J dropped 4 bases, with 14 bases sitting between them. CDR1 SGHNT and CDR2 YYREEE come from the germline V gene (reference sequence). CDR3 sequence (DNA): TGTGCCAGCAGCGCAAGACAGGTTGGCTATGGCTACACCTTC. The encoded protein is CASSARQVGYGYTF.

This clone has just one count. This chain links TRBV5-8 with TRBJ2-2; TRBD1 is a possible D gene (6 bases). This CDR3 has 15 residues. Germline lookup yields CDR1 SGHTS and CDR2 YDEGEE. Trimming shortened V by 2 bases and J by 4 bases, and 12 bases separated the two germline ends. This chain's CDR3 is CASSLLPGATGELFF. The CDR3 region has the DNA TGTGCCAGCAGCTTATTACCAGGGGCCACCGGGGAGCTGTTTTTT.

This clone was seen a handful of times. CDR3 region: CASSGRAGGNTIYF. CDR3 DNA: TGTGCCAGCAGCGGAAGGGCGGGCGGAAACACCATATATTTT. The chain joins TRBV7-2 to TRBJ1-3; no firm D call. Looked up from germline, CDR1 is SGHTA and CDR2 is FQGNSA. The CDR3 is made up of 14 amino acids. V was clipped by 5 bases and J by 4 bases, with 12 bases between them. Based on the CDR3 plus reference TRBV7-2 and TRBJ1-3, the full variable domain is GAGVSQSPSNKVTEKGKDVELRCDPISGHTALYWYRQSLGQGLEFLIYFQGNSAPDKSGLPSDRFSAERTGGSVSTLTIQRTQQEDSAVYLCASSGRAGGNTIYFGEGSWLTVV.

The rearrangement links TRBV29-1 to TRBJ1-1; possibly TRBD1 for D (5 bases). The CDR3 is 15 residues long. Trimming took 6 bases from V and 2 from J, leaving 19 bases between them. Germline values: CDR1 SQVTM, CDR2 ANQGSEA. The DNA for the CDR3 is TGCAGCGTCCTAAGGGACGGAGGGGTAAACACTGAAGCTTTCTTT. Translated: CSVLRDGGVNTEAFF. The whole variable domain, filled in from reference TRBV29-1 and TRBJ1-1, reads SAVISQKPSRDICQRGTSLTIQCQVDSQVTMMFWYRQQPGQSLTLIATANQGSEATYESGFVIDKFPISRPNLTFSTLTVSNMSPEDSSIYLCSVLRDGGVNTEAFFGQGTRLTVV.

V is TRBV6-2 or TRBV6-3 and J is TRBJ1-5; 10 bases match TRBD1. Per germline, CDR1 MNHEY and CDR2 SVGEGT. Losses at the gene ends were 0 bases for V and 7 bases for J; bases not matched to a gene: 9. This CDR3 is 17 amino acids long. The CDR3 nucleotides read TGTGCCAGCAGTTACTCGCGGGGGGGACAGGGGACCCAGCCCCAGCATTTT. Protein: CASSYSRGGQGTQPQHF.

The rearrangement uses TRBV5-1 and TRBJ2-7; 11 bases map to TRBD2. Per germline, CDR1 SGHRS and CDR2 YFSETQ. V trimming: 3 bases; J trimming: 10 bases; junction bases outside the gene matches: 9. CDR3 length: 14 amino acids. CDR3 DNA: TGCGCCAGCAGCTCTACCACTAGCGGGGGTGTTCAGTACTTC. This gives the protein CASSSTTSGGVQYF.

The chain employs TRBV28 and TRBJ1-2, with unresolved D. The CDR3 is 13 residues long. V lost 3 bases, J lost 8 bases, and 13 bases lay in between. CDR1 is MDHEN, CDR2 SYDVKM, per germline. The CDR3 loop is CASSFQAGWGYTF. The CDR3 DNA is TGTGCCAGCAGTTTTCAGGCTGGTTGGGGCTACACCTTC.

This sequence joins TRBV3-1 (or the pseudogene TRBV3-2) and TRBJ1-3; 10 bases match TRBD1. This CDR3 has 16 residues. Germline assignment: CDR1 LGHDT and CDR2 YNNKEL (reference sequence). After removal of 5 bases from V and 3 bases from J, the junction contained 7 bases not matched to a gene. DNA of the CDR3: TGTGCCAGCAGCACCTCAGACAGGGGGCTTGGAAACACCATATATTTT. Translation gives CASSTSDRGLGNTIYF.

This clone was seen a single time. This CDR3 is CASSPNRGYNEQFF. DNA for the CDR3: TGTGCCAGCAGCCCCAACAGGGGATACAATGAGCAGTTCTTC. The V call is TRBV5-4, the J call TRBJ2-1; 7 nucleotides line up with TRBD1. CDR3 size: 14 residues. The germline V gene encodes CDR1 SGHNT and CDR2 YYREEE (reference sequence). J was trimmed by 4 bases and V by 4 bases; bases with no gene match: 5.

V usage is TRBV5-6 and J usage is TRBJ1-1; D is ambiguous. This CDR3 has 14 residues. CDR1 and CDR2 from the germline V gene are SGHDT and YYEEEE. Trimming stripped 3 bases from V and 4 bases from J, with 13 bases between. This chain's CDR3 is CASSSRGVVTEAFF. CDR3 coding DNA: TGTGCCAGCAGCTCGCGCGGAGTGGTCACTGAAGCTTTCTTT.

The CDR3 sequence is CASSEGQGGGYTF. The CDR3 DNA reads as TGTGCCAGCAGTGAAGGGCAGGGTGGGGGCTACACCTTC. The chain is built from TRBV6-1 and TRBJ1-2, with D possibly matching TRBD1 (5 bases). There are 13 residues in the CDR3. The V end was cut by 1 base, the J end by 8 bases, with 11 bases between. Germline values: CDR1 MNHNS, CDR2 SASEGT.

The J gene is TRBJ1-1, the V gene TRBV18, with D tentatively TRBD1 (5 bases). V was pared by 3 bases and J by 6 bases, with 11 bases between. CDR1 and CDR2 (germline): KGHSH, LQKENI. The CDR3 is made up of 13 amino acids. CDR3 region: CASSPEGRAEAFF. DNA of the CDR3: TGTGCCAGCTCACCTGAGGGGAGGGCTGAAGCTTTCTTT. The full variable domain, its missing parts supplied by reference TRBV18 and TRBJ1-1, is NAGVMQNPRHLVRRRGQEARLRCSPMKGHSHVYWYRQLPEEGLKFMVYLQKENIIDESGMPKERFSAEFPKEGPSILRIQQVVRGDSAAYFCASSPEGRAEAFFGQGTRLTVV.

The chain has TRBV12-3 or TRBV12-4 and TRBJ2-5; TRBD1 is a possible D gene (5 bases). V shed 5 bases and J shed 1 base, with 8 bases lying between them. The CDR3 covers 13 residues. As DNA, the CDR3 is TGTGCCAGCAGTCAGGACACCCAAGAGACCCAGTACTTC. Translating it yields CASSQDTQETQYF.

This chain joins TRBV29-1 and TRBJ1-2; the match to TRBD1 covers 7 bases. Looked up from germline, CDR1 is SQVTM and CDR2 is ANQGSEA. The V segment lost 6 bases and the J segment 4 bases; nucleotides outside the gene matches: 11. The CDR3 spans 14 residues. CDR3 nucleotides: TGCAGCGTCGGGAACACAGGGGATGCCTATGGCTACACCTTC. Its translation is CSVGNTGDAYGYTF.

The table lists this clone with a few counts. The chain recombines TRBV29-1 with TRBJ2-7, with 10 bases fitting TRBD1. Per the germline V gene, CDR1 is SQVTM and CDR2 is ANQGSEA. The CDR3 runs 17 residues. The junction had 8 bases not matched to a gene; V was cut back by 0 bases and J by 0 bases. The CDR3 region is CSVEDRDRGRSSYEQYF. CDR3 bases: TGCAGCGTTGAAGATCGCGACAGGGGGCGGAGCTCCTACGAGCAGTACTTC.

The V and J genes are TRBV2 and TRBJ2-1, with 7 positions matching TRBD1. CDR1 is SNHLY, CDR2 FYNNEI, per germline. The ends lost 5 bases at V and 4 bases at J; junction bases unmatched: 5. The CDR3 is made up of 14 amino acids. CDR3 sequence: CASSTGTAYNEQFF. In nucleotides, the CDR3 is TGTGCCAGCAGTACCGGGACAGCGTACAATGAGCAGTTCTTC.

The chain employs TRBV5-1 and TRBJ1-1; 8 nucleotides align to TRBD1. Germline lookup yields CDR1 SGHRS and CDR2 YFSETQ. V shed 4 bases and J 4 bases; nucleotides not matched to a gene: 9. CDR3 length: 15 residues. The CDR3 bases are TGCGCCAGCAGCCCACAGGGGGATCTTGCCACTGAAGCTTTCTTT. Its translation: CASSPQGDLATEAFF.

V gene TRBV7-9 combines with J gene TRBJ1-2, with 9 bases fitting TRBD1. CDR1 is SEHNR, CDR2 FQNEAQ, per germline (reference sequence). J lost 7 bases, V lost 5 bases, and 8 bases had no gene match. The CDR3 is 14 residues long. The CDR3: CASSAGTGGIGYTF. Here the CDR3 DNA reads TGTGCCAGCAGCGCGGGTACAGGGGGCATTGGCTACACCTTC.

This chain links TRBV7-2 with TRBJ2-7; D is unresolved. The V end lost 1 base, the J end lost 4 bases, and 5 bases lay between the germline ends. The CDR3 spans 12 residues. In germline, CDR1 is SGHTA, CDR2 FQGNSA. For the CDR3, the DNA is TGTGCCAGCAGCTTAGATGTATACGAGCAGTACTTC. Protein: CASSLDVYEQYF.

The rearrangement uses TRBV29-1 and TRBJ1-2, with 7 bases aligning to TRBD1. J gave up 1 base and V 2 bases, and 4 bases lay outside the gene matches. CDR3 size: 14 residues. Per germline, CDR1 SQVTM and CDR2 ANQGSEA. CDR3 nucleotide sequence: TGCAGCGTTGAACGGGACAGCTATAACTATGGCTACACCTTC. Translating it yields CSVERDSYNYGYTF.

The genes are TRBV5-1 and TRBJ1-1; a possible D gene is TRBD1 (6 bases). Germline CDR1 and CDR2: SGHRS and YFSETQ. V lost 4 bases to trimming and J lost 1 base, with 8 bases between them. This CDR3 comprises 13 residues. CDR3 nucleotide sequence: TGCGCCAGCAGCCAGGGACAGAACACTGAAGCTTTCTTT. This codes for CASSQGQNTEAFF.

V gene TRBV11-2 combines with J gene TRBJ2-3, with 8 bases identical to TRBD2. The CDR3 has 16 residues. Trimming removed 1 base from V and 0 bases from J; junction bases left unmatched: 3. Per the germline V gene, CDR1 is SGHAT and CDR2 is FQNNGV. The CDR3 here is CASSLALAGSTDTQYF. The CDR3 DNA sequence: TGTGCCAGCAGCTTAGCCCTAGCGGGTAGCACAGATACGCAGTATTTT.

V gene TRBV27 combines with J gene TRBJ1-6, with TRBD1 matching 8 bases. This CDR3 has 14 residues. Germline CDR1 and CDR2: MNHEY and SMNVEV (reference sequence). Trimming removed 2 bases from V and 9 bases from J; junction bases left unmatched: 3. CDR3 sequence: CASSLVDRGSPLHF. In DNA, the CDR3 is TGTGCCAGCAGTTTAGTAGACAGGGGTTCACCCCTCCACTTT.

The V and J genes are TRBV7-7 and TRBJ1-1, with D possibly being TRBD1 (5 bases). V lost 4 bases to trimming and J lost 2 bases, with 8 bases between them. Germline assignment: CDR1 SSHAT and CDR2 FNYEAQ (reference sequence). The CDR3 spans 13 residues. The CDR3 spells CASSSTENTEAFF. The CDR3 nucleotides read TGTGCCAGCAGCTCGACAGAAAACACTGAAGCTTTCTTT.